This TCR beta chain comes out of a study of shared clonotypes between healthy human individuals. Points from the study as a whole: Even with large depth, rarefaction showed that sorted-subset sequencing was incomplete.

When replicate PCRs were run on sorted subsets, they used around 200 ng DNA, some 29,000 T cell genomes. The table came from immunoSEQ multiplex PCR; TCRdb's copy has only in-frame clones and leaves some out. The table lists 1 million to 1.2 million clones, about 72% of them singletons. The ends were cut back, 8 bases at V and 4 bases at J, with 12 bases in the middle. The CDR3 extends over 11 amino acids. The V gene's germline CDR1 is DFQATT and CDR2 SNEGSKA (reference sequence). Points on this clone: The target antigen is unknown.

The TCR was taken from a man between 18 and 29 years old in good health. Some clones in this sample may be carry-over from other donors' samples. The chain is built from TRBV20-1 and TRBJ2-7; D is uncertain. Specimen: memory CD4+ T cells from PBMCs. Subset in this sample: CD45RA-negative fraction. CDR3 DNA: TGCAGTTCCCACAAACAATACGAGCAGTACTTC. Its protein product is CSSHKQYEQYF.